This T cell receptor (beta chain) was found in a study of blood T cells in healthy people across ages (dated by TCRdb to about 2015). Regarding the research as a whole: In model experiments, roughly one uniquely barcoded TCR beta cDNA molecule per two T cells was captured by template switching. Using the same blood draw, the study looked at two additional independent replicas of 1 million unique cDNA reads for two donors, one aged 18 to 29 and the other aged 80 or older. The study measured age-related changes in TCR beta repertoire diversity using deep sequencing normalized with unique cDNA molecular identifiers. The donors were divided into four age groups: young (average approximately 17 years), middle-aged (approximately 41), aged (under 70) and long-lived (roughly 82).

General conclusions and limits of the study: Compared with the aged group, the long-lived group had more naive CD4+ T cells, fewer expanded clones and increased TCR diversity, a pattern suggesting age selection. The percentage of naive T cells measured by flow cytometry correlated strongly with observed TCR beta diversity. As age increased, observed TCR beta diversity per million T cells dropped in a roughly linear way, and a significant reduction was already evident by age roughly 36. Because profiling used bulk unsorted PBMCs, naive and antigen-experienced compartments could not be compared conclusively. The CMV infection status of donors was not known, potentially confounding age-related changes in expanded clonotypes. Estimates of total diversity from one million sequenced T cells were regarded as lower bounds and underestimates.

The roughly 38 donors, aged 6 to 90 years, were systemically healthy Caucasian individuals from Russia. Each donor gave about 11 milliliters of peripheral blood, drawn into EDTA-treated Vacutainer tubes. Ficoll-Paque density-gradient centrifugation was used to isolate PBMCs, with at least 6.5 million per sample. Trizol reagent was used to extract total RNA from the PBMCs, yielding at least 6 micrograms per sample. Naive CD45RAhigh/CD27high T cell percentages were measured by flow cytometry on a PBMC aliquot from every donor. Libraries were made using 5' RACE. The sequencer listed for this sample is Illumina HiSeq 2500. A second roughly 6 to 11 cycle PCR used a sample-barcoded 5' primer and a J-beta primer mix. A template-switch 5' adaptor carrying 12 random nucleotides introduced a unique molecular identifier onto each TCR beta cDNA molecule. Each sample yielded at least 3 million CDR3-containing paired-end reads. The Mint cDNA synthesis kit, primed by a TRBC-specific oligonucleotide, was used to synthesize first-strand cDNA from all RNA. All cDNA was treated with uracil-DNA glycosylase and then went through a first 18-cycle PCR with the universal primers M1SS and BC2_uni_R. The original pipeline was this. For normalization, 1 million high-quality reads, each with a distinct molecular identifier, were randomly selected from each sample. Instead of being binned into consensus sequences, reads that shared molecular identifiers were thrown out. MiTCR, with a Q25 quality threshold and the strictest error-elimination algorithm, was used for CDR3 identification, clonotype clustering and error correction. A nonparametric unseen species model with Euler transformation was used to estimate lower-bound total TCR beta diversity. The public sequencing data were trimmed at Q25 with fastp and processed into clonotypes with MiXCR by TCRdb, which kept only in-frame beta chains. Each CDR3 protein gets just one entry, which takes the most common genes and DNA from the rows behind it. TCRdb's processing, not the authors' own work, is the source of the V and J calls. The sample includes about 500,000 distinct CDR3 sequences, with less than 25% observed a single time. The biggest ten clones account for just under 9% of the sample.

From the cysteine up to the phenylalanine, the CDR3 has a length of 16 residues. The only DNA kept is the CDR3, 48 bases in frame from the first base. From a lookup of the germline V gene, CDR1 and CDR2 are SGHRS and YFSETQ. Ends trimmed: V by 0 bases, J by 2 bases; bases unmatched to a gene: 2. A note on this clonotype: What antigen it recognizes has not been identified. Base qualities are not at hand, and no much larger clone is one base apart.

These sequences were also reported in another study, on T cells of mothers and their children. The second study, in turn, reports: Nine systemically healthy Caucasian individuals served as donors, namely three mothers together with their six children. cDNA synthesis used all of the extracted RNA, with around 1.6 ug of RNA in each 15 ul reaction. In the second PCR, the M1S primer introduced both the sample barcodes and 2-4 random nucleotides. More than 8 million TCR beta CDR3 reads were obtained from each mother, and roughly 3 million reads were obtained from each child. TCR recombination output is similarly shaped by thymic selection in related and unrelated pairs, with a minor effect exerted by inherited differences. Normalized repertoire overlap was always found to be slightly, but never significantly, higher in related mother-child pairs than in unrelated mother-child pairs. No persistent microchimeric T cell clones were found, with a detection sensitivity of approximately 100 clones per million clonotypes. In the study, deep NGS was used to compare the TCR beta repertoires of mothers and children, and features distinguishing related mother-child pairs from unrelated individuals were sought. On average, the children were approximately 12 +/- 4 years old, while the mothers were about 40 +/- 4 years old. Libraries were sequenced on Illumina HiSeq 2000 with 100+100 nt paired-end reads after adapter ligation with NEBNext reagents. To prevent cross-contamination, the mother and child libraries were prepared a month apart and were sequenced in separate runs. Between about 500,000 and 2,100,000 distinct TCR beta clonotypes were identified per donor. Naive TCR beta clonotypes were estimated from low-frequency clonotypes matched to each donor's FACS-determined naive share, without sorting.

This clonotype originated in a boy aged 5 to 17 in good health. Material for sequencing was blood. The V and J genes are TRBV5-1 and TRBJ2-2, and 9 junctional nucleotides match TRBD2. The bases read TGCGCCAGCAGCTTGGTAGCGGGGGTTAACACCGGGGAGCTGTTTTTT. Its translation is CASSLVAGVNTGELFF.